Sequencing of this TCR beta chain was carried out in a study of neurological immune-mediated disorders. CDR3 size: 15 residues. Trimming took off 1 base at V and 8 bases at J, with 16 bases between the two ends. Germline CDR1 is SGDLS and CDR2 is YYNGEE. TCRdb passed the 5' RACE reads through MiXCR, listing each CDR3 protein once. The sample gives roughly 16,000 distinct CDR3 sequences, roughly 14% of which show up once; roughly an eighth is in the top ten. This receptor was obtained from a man aged 60-69 years with HTLV-1-associated myelopathy (HAM/TSP). V gene TRBV9 combines with J gene TRBJ2-1; D possibly matches TRBD1 or TRBD2 (6 bases each). The sample consisted of PBMCs. The CDR3 DNA follows: TGTGCCAGCAGCGTAAGGGGGGCTTGGATTGATGAGCAGTTCTTC. Its translation: CASSVRGAWIDEQFF.